These 27 T cell receptor beta chains share one sample of origin, sequenced in a study of T cells in Graves' hyperthyroidism and ophthalmopathy. Researchers amplified the TCR beta CDR3 regions from RNA transcripts. The TCR CDR3 was amplified in a first-round RT-PCR using the HTBI primer set. One entry per CDR3 protein results from TCRdb running MiXCR on the multiplex PCR reads. The data hold hundreds of thousands of distinct CDR3 sequences, with under 15% observed a single time. The material sequenced was blood. Receptors were obtained from a woman aged 40-49 years with Graves' ophthalmopathy.

A word on this clonotype: At one boundary the junction diverges from the germline segment, which might be a read error. The chain couples TRBV6-5 to TRBJ1-5, with 12 bases fitting TRBD1. The CDR3 sequence is 17 residues long. Germline V gene lookup returns CDR1 MNHEY and CDR2 SVGAGI. The CDR3, as DNA: TGTGCCAGCGGTTTCGTCGGGACAGGGGGCCCCAATCAGCCCCAACATTTT. This gives the protein CASGFVGTGGPNQPQHF.

This chain uses TRBV24-1 with TRBJ2-7; TRBD1 matches 8 bases. This CDR3 is 17 amino acids long. V lost 2 bases to trimming and J lost 1 base; unmatched junction nucleotides: 9. CDR1 is KGHDR, CDR2 SFDVKD, per germline. CDR3 sequence reads: CATSDYPGQGASYEQYF. The CDR3 coding sequence is TGTGCCACCAGTGATTACCCAGGGCAGGGGGCTTCCTACGAGCAGTACTTC.

This clonotype was counted a few times. A much larger clone sits a single nucleotide away, making a read error possible. V gene TRBV6-1 combines with J gene TRBJ2-7; perhaps TRBD2 as D (6 bases). The germline CDR1 and CDR2 sequences are MNHNS and SASEGT. The CDR3 consists of 11 residues. This CDR3 is CASSVDYKQYF. In nucleotides, the CDR3 is TGTGCCAGCAGTGTGGACTACAAGCAGTACTTC.

A note on this clonotype: A much more abundant neighbour one base away suggests this may be a read error. The J gene is TRBJ2-7, the V gene TRBV6-5, with 7 bases that match TRBD2. J gave up 3 bases and V 2 bases, and 4 bases lay outside the gene matches. CDR3 length: 14 amino acids. CDR1 is MNHEY, CDR2 SVGAGI, per germline. The CDR3, as DNA: TGTGCCAGCAGTTACACTAGCGTGAGCTACGAGCAGTACTTC. Protein sequence: CASSYTSVSYEQYF.

This clonotype has only a few counts. J is TRBJ2-7 and V is TRBV10-1; the D is unclear. Trimming took 6 bases from V and 4 from J, leaving 16 bases between them. This CDR3 region has 14 residues. Germline V gives CDR1 WNHNN, CDR2 SYGVQD (reference sequence). The CDR3 here is CASSGLKNGYEQYF. The CDR3, as DNA: TGCGCCAGCAGCGGGTTAAAAAACGGATACGAGCAGTACTTC.

This chain links TRBV10-3 with TRBJ2-7, with 8 nucleotides matching TRBD1. This CDR3 has 18 residues. Looked up from germline, CDR1 is ENHRY and CDR2 is SYGVKD. Losses at the gene ends were 6 bases for V and 1 base for J; bases not matched to a gene: 17. The CDR3 DNA is TGTGCCATCAGCTGGGATGGTGGGACAGGTACCCTATCCTACGAGCAGTACTTC. Translation gives CAISWDGGTGTLSYEQYF.

This clonotype was seen many times. The chain is built from TRBV3-1 and TRBJ1-1; D remains ambiguous. Germline CDR1 LGHDT, CDR2 YNNKEL (reference sequence). This CDR3 spans 13 amino acids. Trimming removed 4 bases at V and 9 bases at J, with 15 bases between. The CDR3 region has the DNA TGTGCCAGCAGCCCCCGTCGGGTATCGCAAGCTTTCTTT. As protein: CASSPRRVSQAFF.

At least ten counts were recorded for this clonotype. V is TRBV5-1 and J is TRBJ1-1; D is unresolved. V was pared by 1 base and J by 3 bases, with 13 bases between. Germline CDR1 and CDR2: SGHRS and YFSETQ. This CDR3 has 15 amino acids. This CDR3 reads CASSLNGPRDTEAFF. CDR3 DNA: TGCGCCAGCAGCTTGAACGGGCCCCGGGACACTGAAGCTTTCTTT.

This clonotype appeared many times. The chain carries TRBV7-2 and TRBJ2-5; tentative D call: TRBD2 (6 bases). V lost 4 bases and J 2 bases, leaving 17 bases between the germline ends. Germline V lookup: CDR1 SGHTA, CDR2 FQGNSA. This CDR3 contains 16 residues. CDR3 nucleotide sequence: TGTGCCAGCAGCTCTCATAGCGGTGTGGGGCAAGAGACCCAGTACTTC. This encodes CASSSHSGVGQETQYF.

In its sample, this clonotype was seen a few times. The rearrangement links TRBV3-1 to TRBJ2-4; unclear D gene. V lost 1 base and J lost 5, with 6 bases in between. The CDR3 length is 13 residues. Germline V lookup: CDR1 LGHDT, CDR2 YNNKEL (reference sequence). The CDR3 bases are TGTGCCAGCAGCCAAGCGGGTCAAAACATTCAGTACTTC. Translated: CASSQAGQNIQYF.

This clonotype occurred many times. The chain is built from TRBV5-1 and TRBJ2-3, with a possible D match to TRBD2 (5 bases). The germline CDR1 and CDR2 sequences are SGHRS and YFSETQ. The CDR3 totals 13 residues. Trimming pared 7 bases from V and 5 bases from J, leaving 14 bases between. The CDR3 spells CASGRAGEDTQYF. DNA for the CDR3: TGCGCCAGCGGCCGGGCGGGTGAAGATACGCAGTATTTT.

This clonotype was observed at least ten times. The chain carries TRBV28 and TRBJ1-2; 7 bases fit TRBD1. This CDR3 is built from 14 residues. The J segment lost 8 bases and the V segment lost 3 bases, leaving 9 bases of the junction unmatched. Germline-derived CDR1 and CDR2 are MDHEN and SYDVKM. CDR3 loop: CASSFLGGGKGYTF. Here the CDR3 DNA reads TGTGCCAGCAGTTTTTTAGGGGGCGGAAAAGGCTACACCTTC.

This clonotype was observed many times. This chain joins TRBV6-1 and TRBJ2-5; TRBD1 agrees at 7 bases. J gave up 3 bases and V 2 bases, and 0 bases lay outside the gene matches. There are 13 residues in the CDR3. Germline V gene lookup returns CDR1 MNHNS and CDR2 SASEGT. The DNA of the CDR3 is TGTGCCAGCAGTGAAACAGGGGAAGAGACCCAGTACTTC. It encodes CASSETGEETQYF.

At least ten counts were recorded for this clonotype. This chain uses TRBV20-1 with TRBJ2-5, with TRBD2 matching over 11 bases. The CDR3 consists of 14 residues. V dropped 4 bases and J dropped 5; count of bases not matched to a gene: 6. CDR1 is DFQATT, CDR2 SNEGSKA, per germline (reference sequence). The CDR3 region is CSAKGLAAGETQYF. CDR3 sequence (DNA): TGCAGTGCTAAGGGACTAGCGGCTGGCGAGACCCAGTACTTC.

This clonotype was observed at least ten times. The chain combines TRBV28 with TRBJ1-2; possibly TRBD1 for D (5 bases). CDR1 and CDR2 (germline): MDHEN, SYDVKM. The CDR3 totals 14 residues. V was shortened by 3 bases and J by 6 bases, with 14 bases between the two germline ends. Here the CDR3 reads CASSFPPGGDGYTF. The DNA for the CDR3 is TGTGCCAGCAGTTTCCCCCCGGGGGGAGATGGCTACACCTTC.

This clonotype occurred a few times. The rearrangement links TRBV28 to TRBJ1-6; D uncertain. The CDR3 runs 11 residues. The germline V and J ends were trimmed by 6 bases and 7 bases, with 4 bases remaining between them. Per germline, CDR1 MDHEN and CDR2 SYDVKM. The CDR3, as DNA: TGTGCCAGCAGCCGCAATTCACCCCTCCACTTT. As protein: CASSRNSPLHF.

This clonotype was found many times. The chain joins TRBV28 to TRBJ1-5; no reliable D call. CDR1 and CDR2 from the germline V gene are MDHEN and SYDVKM. This CDR3 has 15 residues. V was shortened by 7 bases and J by 1 base, with 14 bases between the two germline ends. CDR3 sequence (DNA): TGTGCCAGCATTCTGGTGGTGGGGAGCAATCAGCCCCAGCATTTT. Amino acid sequence: CASILVVGSNQPQHF.

The chain uses TRBV28 and TRBJ1-1; D not certain. V was cut by 4 bases and J by 7 bases, with 7 bases left in between. CDR3 length: 11 residues. The germline V gene has CDR1 MDHEN and CDR2 SYDVKM. CDR3 region: CASSSRHEAFF. The CDR3 DNA reads TGTGCCAGCAGTTCACGGCATGAAGCTTTCTTT.

J is TRBJ1-1 and V is TRBV12-5; 9 nucleotides agree with TRBD1. The CDR3 consists of 16 residues. Germline CDR1 reads LGHNT; CDR2 reads FRNRAP. Losses at the gene ends were 2 bases for V and 4 bases for J; bases not matched to a gene: 8. CDR3 coding DNA: TGTGCTAGTGGTTTGAACCGACAGGGGGTATTCACTGAAGCTTTCTTT. Translating gives CASGLNRQGVFTEAFF.

Ten or more counts support this clonotype. The chain joins TRBV7-4 to TRBJ2-3, with D maybe TRBD2 (6 bases). Germline-derived CDR1 and CDR2 are SGHVT and SQSDAQ. The CDR3 runs 20 residues. V lost 11 bases and J 7 bases, leaving 40 bases between the germline ends. This CDR3 is CAWSPPPYDRDLSQMNTQYF. In DNA, the CDR3 is TGTGCCTGGAGCCCCCCACCTTATGACCGGGACTTGTCACAGATGAATACGCAGTATTTT.

This clonotype was seen many times. The gene calls are TRBV28 and TRBJ1-1; D gene ambiguous. CDR1 is MDHEN and CDR2 is SYDVKM in the germline V gene. This CDR3 is built from 11 residues. The V end was cut by 4 bases, the J end by 7 bases, with 7 bases between. The CDR3 bases are TGTGCCAGCAGTTCCCACCTTGAAGCTTTCTTT. It is translated as CASSSHLEAFF.

This clonotype occurred many times. The chain's CDR3 is CASSKAEETQYF. As DNA, the CDR3 is TGTGCCAGCAGTAAAGCGGAAGAGACCCAGTACTTC. The genes are TRBV7-9 and TRBJ2-5, with D tentatively TRBD2 (5 bases). CDR1 SEHNR and CDR2 FQNEAQ come from the germline V gene (reference sequence). CDR3 size: 12 residues. Trimming pared 6 bases from V and 3 bases from J, leaving 8 bases between.

Ten or more counts support this clonotype. The chain recombines TRBV6-1 with TRBJ1-5, with no clear D. Trimming stripped 7 bases from V and 5 bases from J, with 15 bases between. Germline CDR1 and CDR2: MNHNS and SASEGT. The CDR3 is 14 residues long. The CDR3 sequence: CASIPLPGDQPQHF. CDR3 DNA sequence: TGTGCCAGCATCCCCCTCCCCGGTGATCAGCCCCAGCATTTT.

With regard to this clonotype: A read error is possible here, since a much larger clone lies one base away. This CDR3 is missing its conserved last phenylalanine or tryptophan, likely due to a read error. The chain couples TRBV20-1 to TRBJ2-7, with TRBD1 identical over 7 bases. The CDR3 runs to 11 residues. V dropped 5 bases and J dropped 8; count of bases not matched to a gene: 6. Germline V gene sequence: CDR1 DFQATT, CDR2 SNEGSKA (reference sequence). The CDR3 spells CSAPGQLQQYL. The CDR3 bases are TGCAGTGCTCCGGGACAGCTTCAGCAGTACCTC.

At least ten counts were recorded for this clonotype. The chain has TRBV7-2 and TRBJ1-2, with D perhaps matching TRBD1 (6 bases). Germline values: CDR1 SGHTA, CDR2 FQGNSA. CDR3 length equals 13 residues. Trimming took 3 bases from V and 9 from J, leaving 14 bases between them. CDR3 sequence (DNA): TGTGCCAGCAGCTTGAACAGGGAGGCGAGCTACACCTTC. Translated, it gives CASSLNREASYTF.

This clonotype showed up many times. The chain recombines TRBV11-3 with TRBJ1-6; TRBD1 might be the D (5 bases). This CDR3 has 14 residues. V lost 3 bases and J lost 8, with 11 bases in between. Germline CDR1 is SGHNT and CDR2 is YENEEA. CDR3 DNA sequence: TGTGCCAGCAGCTTCGGGACGGTAGATTCACCCCTCCACTTT. The encoded protein is CASSFGTVDSPLHF.

This clonotype was recorded at least ten times. This sequence joins TRBV6-2 or TRBV6-3 and TRBJ1-5, with D maybe TRBD1 (6 bases). V dropped 6 bases and J dropped 4 bases, with 10 bases sitting between them. CDR3 length: 13 residues. Per germline, CDR1 MNHEY and CDR2 SVGEGT. Here the CDR3 DNA reads TGTGCCAGCAGACCCGGACAGAATCAGCCCCAGCATTTT. Translation: CASRPGQNQPQHF.